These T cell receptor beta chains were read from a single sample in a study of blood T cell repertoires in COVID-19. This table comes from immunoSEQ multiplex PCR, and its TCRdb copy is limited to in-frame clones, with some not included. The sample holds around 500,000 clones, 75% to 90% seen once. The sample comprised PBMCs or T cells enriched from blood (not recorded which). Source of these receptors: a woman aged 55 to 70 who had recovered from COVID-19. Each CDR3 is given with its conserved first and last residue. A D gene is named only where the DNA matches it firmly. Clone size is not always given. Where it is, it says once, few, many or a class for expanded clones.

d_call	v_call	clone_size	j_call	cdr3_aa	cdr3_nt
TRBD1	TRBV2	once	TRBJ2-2	CASSDRGPNTGELFF	TGTGCCAGCAGTGACAGGGGGCCGAACACCGGGGAGCTGTTTTTT
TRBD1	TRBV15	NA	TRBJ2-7	CATSREGQPSYEQYF	TGTGCCACCAGCAGAGAGGGACAGCCCTCCTACGAGCAGTACTTC
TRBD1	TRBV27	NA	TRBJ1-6	CASSARQGTDSPLHF	TGTGCCAGCAGTGCCAGACAGGGTACGGATTCACCCCTCCACTTT
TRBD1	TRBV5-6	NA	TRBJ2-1	CASSWGTGNNEQFF	TGTGCCAGCAGCTGGGGGACAGGGAACAATGAGCAGTTCTTC
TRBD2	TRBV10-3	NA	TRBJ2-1	CAISQRGVSYNEQFF	TGTGCCATCAGCCAACGGGGGGTCTCCTACAATGAGCAGTTCTTC
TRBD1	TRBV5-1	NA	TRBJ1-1	CASSLGTGSGDTEAFF	TGCGCCAGCAGCTTGGGGACAGGCTCCGGGGACACTGAAGCTTTCTTT
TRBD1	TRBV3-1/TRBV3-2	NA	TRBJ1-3	CASSQAGGTSGNTIYF	TGTGCCAGCAGCCAAGCAGGGGGCACTTCTGGAAACACCATATATTTT
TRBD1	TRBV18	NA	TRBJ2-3	CASSPRTGSDTQYF	TGTGCCAGCTCACCGAGGACAGGGTCAGATACGCAGTATTTT
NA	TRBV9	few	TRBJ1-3	CASSAIGGSGNTIYF	TGTGCCAGCAGCGCCATAGGGGGCTCTGGAAACACCATATATTTT
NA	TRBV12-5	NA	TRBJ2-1	CASGIGGEYNEQFF	TGTGCTAGTGGTATTGGCGGGGAATACAATGAGCAGTTCTTC
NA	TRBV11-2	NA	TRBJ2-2	CASSLGRGSLHNTGELFF	TGTGCCAGCAGCTTAGGCAGGGGCTCCCTCCACAACACCGGGGAGCTGTTTTTT
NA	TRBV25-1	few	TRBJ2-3	CASSGSRYEGGGDTQYF	TGTGCCAGCAGTGGGTCCCGATACGAGGGTGGTGGAGATACGCAGTATTTT
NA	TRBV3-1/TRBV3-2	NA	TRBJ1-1	CASSQGGGGIEAFF	TGTGCCAGCAGCCAAGGAGGGGGGGGAATTGAAGCTTTCTTT
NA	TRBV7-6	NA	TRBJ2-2	CASCPVTRASDTGELFF	TGTGCCAGCTGCCCTGTGACCAGGGCGTCGGACACCGGGGAGCTGTTTTTT
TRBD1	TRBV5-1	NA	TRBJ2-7	CASSSGQGKTYEQYF	TGCGCCAGCAGCTCAGGACAGGGGAAAACCTACGAGCAGTACTTC
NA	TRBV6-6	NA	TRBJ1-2	CASSRNSRESRGGYTF	TGTGCCAGCAGTCGTAACTCTCGGGAGTCCCGCGGGGGCTACACCTTC
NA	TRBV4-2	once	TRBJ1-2	CASSQVGPYGYTF	TGTGCCAGCAGCCAAGTGGGGCCTTATGGCTACACCTTC
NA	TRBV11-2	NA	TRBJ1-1	CASSRESHAFF	TGTGCCAGCAGCCGGGAGTCCCATGCTTTCTTT
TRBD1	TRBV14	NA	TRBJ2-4	CASSHGQGSAKNIQYF	TGTGCCAGCAGCCACGGACAGGGAAGCGCCAAAAACATTCAGTACTTC
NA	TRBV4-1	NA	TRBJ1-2	CASSQGTGSGYTF	TGCGCCAGCAGCCAGGGAACAGGGTCCGGCTACACCTTC
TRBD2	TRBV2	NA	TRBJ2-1	CASSATSGGANEQFF	TGTGCCAGCAGTGCTACTAGCGGGGGGGCTAATGAGCAGTTCTTC
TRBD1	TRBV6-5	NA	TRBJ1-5	CASRRTGYNQPQHF	TGTGCCAGCAGACGGACAGGGTACAATCAGCCCCAGCATTTT
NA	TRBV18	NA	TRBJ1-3	CASSPITRDSGNTIYF	TGTGCCAGCTCCCCCATCACCAGGGACTCTGGAAACACCATATATTTT